Detailed here is one T cell receptor (beta chain). This sample is part of a study of blood T cell repertoires in COVID-19. Study-wide context: Samples taken during acute and convalescent COVID-19 were collected in the United States, Italy and Spain. In each case, the material was cDNA or gDNA derived from T cells, B-cell-depleted T cells, or PBMCs.

As originally analysed: Reference gene primer amplification gave nucleated cell count estimates. The protocol was immunoSEQ multiplex PCR, while the TCRdb copy is restricted to in-frame clones and leaves out a portion. The V and J calls and the clone size are those of that table, but D and trimming were determined from the DNA. The data contain 89,000 or so clones, roughly 85% of them seen just once; the ten biggest clones take up roughly 37%. CDR1 and CDR2 from the germline V gene are MGHRA and YSYEKL. V was shortened by 0 bases and J by 2 bases, with 12 bases between the two germline ends. The CDR3 has 16 residues.

The origin of this receptor is a man older than 75 with acute or convalescent COVID-19. Sequenced sample: peripheral blood. The genes are TRBV4-1 and TRBJ2-3; weak D call: TRBD2 (6 bases). In nucleotides, the CDR3 is TGCGCCAGCAGCCAAGATAATAGCGGAATCACAGATACGCAGTATTTT. Translation gives CASSQDNSGITDTQYF.